These 15 T cell receptor beta chains were sequenced from one sample in a study of blood T cells in healthy people across ages. A J-beta primer mix and a sample-barcoded 5' primer were used in a second PCR of roughly 7 to 12 cycles. TCRdb called the 5' RACE reads again in MiXCR, with one record for every CDR3 protein. The top ten clones hold under 5% of a sample with 1.5 million to 1.8 million distinct CDR3 sequences, less than 45% of them seen once. The sample was blood. These receptors were taken from a woman aged 18-35 years in good health.

Points on this clonotype: A read error may produce the germline difference seen at one junction end. The chain couples TRBV7-9 to TRBJ2-1; perhaps TRBD2 as D (5 bases). From germline, CDR1 is SEHNR and CDR2 FQNEAQ (reference sequence). The CDR3 is 17 residues long. The CDR3 nucleotides read TGTGCCAGCAGCCCAGAGTCGAGGGTCGGCTCCTACACTGAGCAGTTCTTC. This gives the protein CASSPESRVGSYTEQFF.

This clonotype has a count of ten or more. The chain recombines TRBV29-1 with TRBJ1-2; no firm D call. The ends were cut back, 1 base at V and 6 bases at J, with 15 bases in the middle. CDR3 length equals 14 residues. The V gene's germline CDR1 is SQVTM and CDR2 ANQGSEA. CDR3 residues: CSVEAPSWRDGYTF. CDR3 DNA: TGCAGCGTTGAAGCCCCATCGTGGCGGGATGGCTACACCTTC.

This sequence joins TRBV4-3 and TRBJ2-1; no definite D call. With 1 base removed from V and 4 bases from J, the gap between germline ends came to 14 bases. The CDR3 is made up of 16 amino acids. CDR1 and CDR2 from the germline V gene are LGHNA and YSLEER. CDR3: CASSQGKDPRYNEQFF. CDR3 sequence (DNA): TGCGCCAGCAGCCAAGGAAAGGACCCGAGATACAATGAGCAGTTCTTC.

This clonotype appeared a few times. The genes are TRBV7-9 and TRBJ2-5; 8 bases are shared with TRBD2. The DNA end is more similar to TRBJ2-7, so the J call may be wrong. The CDR3 is made up of 14 amino acids. Germline assignment: CDR1 SEHNR and CDR2 FQNEAQ (reference sequence). The CDR3 here is CASTPGGGEYEQYF. In nucleotides, the CDR3 is TGTGCCAGCACCCCGGGGGGGGGAGAATACGAGCAGTACTTC.

Only a few counts were recorded for this clonotype. With a much larger clone just one base away, this may be a read error. The rearrangement links TRBV12-3 or TRBV12-4 to TRBJ1-2; D possibly corresponds to TRBD1 (5 bases). The length of the CDR3 is 15 residues. Trimming pared 4 bases from V and 4 bases from J, leaving 16 bases between. The CDR3 region has the DNA TGTGCCAGCAGTTGGGGGGGGTCGGGGAGCTATGGCTACACCTTC. Translation gives CASSWGGSGSYGYTF.

The chain combines TRBV4-3 with TRBJ2-1; TRBD2 matches at 7 bases. Trimming at V came to 0 bases and at J to 4 bases, leaving 6 bases not matched to a gene. This CDR3 comprises 16 residues. The germline gives CDR1 LGHNA, CDR2 YSLEER. The CDR3 DNA reads as TGCGCCAGCAGCCAAGAAGTGCTAGCGGTGTACAATGAGCAGTTCTTC. Translated: CASSQEVLAVYNEQFF.

This clonotype has just a few counts. CDR3 protein: CSASQGRYTEAFF. The CDR3 DNA reads TGCAGTGCTAGTCAGGGGAGGTACACTGAAGCTTTCTTT. This chain links TRBV20-1 with TRBJ1-1; D may be TRBD1 (6 bases). The germline V gene encodes CDR1 DFQATT and CDR2 SNEGSKA (reference sequence). The CDR3 contains 13 residues. Trimming took off 3 bases at V and 3 bases at J, with 11 bases between the two ends.

This clonotype turned up a few times. V gene TRBV27 combines with J gene TRBJ1-2; 9 nucleotides line up with TRBD1. Germline values: CDR1 MNHEY, CDR2 SMNVEV (reference sequence). CDR3 length equals 13 residues. The trim removed 4 bases at V and 7 bases at J, leaving 4 bases unmatched. This CDR3 reads CASSWDRVGGYTF. The CDR3 DNA reads TGTGCCAGCAGTTGGGACAGGGTGGGTGGCTACACCTTC.

The V gene is TRBV2, the J gene TRBJ1-6; D is unresolved. Trimming removed 4 bases from V and 0 bases from J, with 10 bases in between. Germline-derived CDR1 and CDR2 are SNHLY and FYNNEI. The CDR3 is made up of 16 amino acids. The CDR3 protein is CASSAGGSSYNSPLHF. In DNA, the CDR3 is TGTGCCAGCAGTGCGGGAGGGAGCTCCTATAATTCACCCCTCCACTTT.

This clonotype was observed a handful of times. DNA for the CDR3: TGTGCCAGCAGCGTACAGGGAGGGATGAACACTGAAGCTTTCTTT. Translation: CASSVQGGMNTEAFF. The chain couples TRBV9 to TRBJ1-1, with D maybe TRBD1 (5 bases). The ends were cut back, 1 base at V and 0 bases at J, with 10 bases in the middle. Germline CDR1 reads SGDLS; CDR2 reads YYNGEE. The CDR3 length is 15 residues.

This chain links TRBV20-1 with TRBJ2-7; tentative D call: TRBD2 (5 bases). The CDR3 loop spans 13 amino acids. CDR1 is DFQATT and CDR2 is SNEGSKA in the germline V gene (reference sequence). Trimming left V 1 base short and J 4 bases short, with 11 bases between. CDR3 bases: TGCAGTGCTAGAGGAGGACTGACTTACGAGCAGTACTTC. Translation gives CSARGGLTYEQYF.

V gene TRBV4-3 combines with J gene TRBJ2-2; D perhaps matches TRBD1 (6 bases). This CDR3 contains 18 residues. The ends were cut back, 5 bases at V and 0 bases at J, with 19 bases in the middle. Per the germline V gene, CDR1 is LGHNA and CDR2 is YSLEER. CDR3 protein: CASSSRIQGFANTGELFF. The CDR3, as DNA: TGCGCCAGCAGCTCGAGAATACAGGGATTCGCGAACACCGGGGAGCTGTTTTTT.

The V gene is TRBV18, the J gene TRBJ1-2; TRBD1 aligns across 9 bases. This CDR3 spans 13 amino acids. Germline values: CDR1 KGHSH, CDR2 LQKENI. V lost 6 bases and J lost 10; bases outside the gene matches: 9. The CDR3 bases are TGTGCCAGCTCGGAGGGGACAGGGAATTCCTACACCTTC. It translates to CASSEGTGNSYTF.

This clonotype has more than one count but fewer than ten. This chain links TRBV28 with TRBJ2-5; D possibly corresponds to TRBD1 (5 bases). The CDR3 totals 15 residues. Germline V gene sequence: CDR1 MDHEN, CDR2 SYDVKM. V dropped 5 bases and J dropped 5 bases, with 18 bases sitting between them. The CDR3 region has the DNA TGTGCCAGCAGTCCCCCCGCAGGGTGGATGGAGACCCAGTACTTC. The encoded protein is CASSPPAGWMETQYF.

This chain uses TRBV20-1 with TRBJ2-5; D is possibly TRBD2 (5 bases). CDR1 is DFQATT and CDR2 is SNEGSKA in the germline V gene (reference sequence). Trimming stripped 4 bases from V and 11 bases from J, with 11 bases between. The CDR3 is 10 residues long. The CDR3 loop reads CSANYGKQYF. Written as DNA, the CDR3 is TGCAGTGCTAACTACGGGAAACAGTACTTC.